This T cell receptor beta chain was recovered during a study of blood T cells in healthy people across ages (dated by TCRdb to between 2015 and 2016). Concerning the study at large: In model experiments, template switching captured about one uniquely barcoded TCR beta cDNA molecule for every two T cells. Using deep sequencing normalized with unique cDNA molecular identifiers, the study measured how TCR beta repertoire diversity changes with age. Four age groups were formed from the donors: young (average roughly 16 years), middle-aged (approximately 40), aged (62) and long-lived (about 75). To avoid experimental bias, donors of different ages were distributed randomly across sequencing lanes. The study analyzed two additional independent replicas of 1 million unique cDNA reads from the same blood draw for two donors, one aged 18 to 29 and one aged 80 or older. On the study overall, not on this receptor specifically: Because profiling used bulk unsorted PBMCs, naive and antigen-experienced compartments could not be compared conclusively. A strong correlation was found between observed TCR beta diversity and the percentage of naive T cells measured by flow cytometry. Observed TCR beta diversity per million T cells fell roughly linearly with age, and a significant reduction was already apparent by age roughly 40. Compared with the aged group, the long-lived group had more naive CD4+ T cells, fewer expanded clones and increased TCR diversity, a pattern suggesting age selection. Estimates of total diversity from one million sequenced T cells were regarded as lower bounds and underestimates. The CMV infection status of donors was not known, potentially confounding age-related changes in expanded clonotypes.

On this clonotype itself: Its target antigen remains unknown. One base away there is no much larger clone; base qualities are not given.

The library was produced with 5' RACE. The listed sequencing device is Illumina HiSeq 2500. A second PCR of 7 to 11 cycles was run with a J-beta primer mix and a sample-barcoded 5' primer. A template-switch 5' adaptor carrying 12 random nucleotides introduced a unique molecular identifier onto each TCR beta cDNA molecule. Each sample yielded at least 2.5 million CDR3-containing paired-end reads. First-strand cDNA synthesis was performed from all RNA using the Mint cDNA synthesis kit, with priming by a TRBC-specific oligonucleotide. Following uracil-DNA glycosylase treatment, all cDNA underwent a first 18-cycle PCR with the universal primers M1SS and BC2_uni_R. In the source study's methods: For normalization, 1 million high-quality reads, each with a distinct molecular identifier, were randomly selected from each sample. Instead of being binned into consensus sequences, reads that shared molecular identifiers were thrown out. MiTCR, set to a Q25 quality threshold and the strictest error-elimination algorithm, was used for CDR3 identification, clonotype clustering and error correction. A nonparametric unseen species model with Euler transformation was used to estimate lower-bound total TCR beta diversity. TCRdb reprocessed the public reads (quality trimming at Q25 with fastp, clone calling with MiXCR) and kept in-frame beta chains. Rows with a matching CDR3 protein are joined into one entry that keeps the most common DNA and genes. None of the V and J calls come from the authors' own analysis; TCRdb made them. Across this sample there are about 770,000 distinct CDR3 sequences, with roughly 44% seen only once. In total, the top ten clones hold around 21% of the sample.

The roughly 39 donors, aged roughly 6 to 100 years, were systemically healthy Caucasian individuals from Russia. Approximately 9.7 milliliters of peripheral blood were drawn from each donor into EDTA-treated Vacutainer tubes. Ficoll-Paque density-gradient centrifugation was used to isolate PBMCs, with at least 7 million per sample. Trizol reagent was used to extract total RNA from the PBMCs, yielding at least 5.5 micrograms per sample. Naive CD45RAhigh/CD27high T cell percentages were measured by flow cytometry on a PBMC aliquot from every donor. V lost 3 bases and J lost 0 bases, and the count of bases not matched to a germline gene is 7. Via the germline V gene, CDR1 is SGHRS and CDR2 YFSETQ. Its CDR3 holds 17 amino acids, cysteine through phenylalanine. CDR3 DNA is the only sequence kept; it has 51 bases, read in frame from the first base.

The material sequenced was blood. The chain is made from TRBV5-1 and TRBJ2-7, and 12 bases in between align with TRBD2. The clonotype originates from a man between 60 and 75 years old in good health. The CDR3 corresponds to CASSYRLAGESSYEQYF. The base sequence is TGCGCCAGCAGCTACCGACTAGCGGGAGAATCCTCCTACGAGCAGTACTTC. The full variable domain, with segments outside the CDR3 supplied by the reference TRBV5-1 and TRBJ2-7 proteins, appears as KAGVTQTPRYLIKTRGQQVTLSCSPISGHRSVSWYQQTPGQGLQFLFEYFSETQRNKGNFPGRFSGRQFSNSRSEMNVSTLELGDSALYLCASSYRLAGESSYEQYFGPGTRLTVT.